Listed below are T cell receptor beta chains from one sample, sequenced in a study of PD-1 blockade in classical Hodgkin lymphoma. Libraries were prepared by immunoSEQ multiplex PCR; TCRdb keeps only in-frame clonotypes and omits some of them. This sample yields tens of thousands of clones, of which around 94% are seen a single time; under 5% belongs to the top ten. Sequenced: peripheral blood mononuclear cells (PBMCs). Receptors originate from a human donor with classical Hodgkin lymphoma. CDR3s include the opening cysteine and the closing phenylalanine or tryptophan. The order of the fields is D gene, clone size, J gene, V gene, CDR3 DNA, CDR3 protein. The D gene is left open where the match is weak. Size values are once, few and many counts, or a class for expanded clones, and some rows have none.

D gene: NA
clone size: NA
J gene: TRBJ2-2
V gene: TRBV6-1
CDR3 DNA: TGTGCCAGCAGAACCCAGTCAGGCACCGGGGAGCTGTTTTTT
CDR3 protein: CASRTQSGTGELFF

D gene: NA
clone size: NA
J gene: TRBJ2-1
V gene: TRBV19
CDR3 DNA: TGTGCCAGTAGATTAGACGGGATCTTCTACAATGAGCAGTTCTTC
CDR3 protein: CASRLDGIFYNEQFF

D gene: NA
clone size: NA
J gene: TRBJ2-5
V gene: TRBV7-2
CDR3 DNA: TGTGCCAGCAGCTCAGGACCCCGACCCCGGCAGACCCAGTACTTC
CDR3 protein: CASSSGPRPRQTQYF

D gene: TRBD2
clone size: once
J gene: TRBJ2-3
V gene: TRBV4-3
CDR3 DNA: TGCGCCAGCAGCCAAGTTGGGGCGGGGGACTCAGATACGCAGTATTTT
CDR3 protein: CASSQVGAGDSDTQYF

D gene: TRBD1
clone size: NA
J gene: TRBJ2-2
V gene: TRBV4-3
CDR3 DNA: TGCGCCAGCAGCCAAGAGGGACAGGGCGGTAACACCGGGGAGCTGTTTTTT
CDR3 protein: CASSQEGQGGNTGELFF

D gene: NA
clone size: NA
J gene: TRBJ1-2
V gene: TRBV19
CDR3 DNA: TGTGCCAGTAGTATATACCCACAGGGCAGTGGCTATGGCTACACCTTC
CDR3 protein: CASSIYPQGSGYGYTF

D gene: TRBD1
clone size: NA
J gene: TRBJ1-2
V gene: TRBV2
CDR3 DNA: TGTGCCAGCAGTATCCGGGACAGGGGGCGCGATGGCTACACCTTC
CDR3 protein: CASSIRDRGRDGYTF

D gene: NA
clone size: NA
J gene: TRBJ2-1
V gene: TRBV7-9
CDR3 DNA: TGTGCCAGCAGCTTAGTGGAGCACCCCCCGTTCTTC
CDR3 protein: CASSLVEHPPFF

D gene: TRBD1
clone size: NA
J gene: TRBJ1-1
V gene: TRBV11-3
CDR3 DNA: TGTGCCAGCAGCTTAGGATACAGGGGTGGGGGCACTGAAGCTTTCTTT
CDR3 protein: CASSLGYRGGGTEAFF

D gene: TRBD2
clone size: NA
J gene: TRBJ2-1
V gene: TRBV19
CDR3 DNA: TGTGCCAGTAGTCCACTAGCGGTTCGCTCCTACAATGAGCAGTTCTTC
CDR3 protein: CASSPLAVRSYNEQFF

D gene: NA
clone size: NA
J gene: TRBJ1-3
V gene: TRBV13
CDR3 DNA: TGTGCCAGCAGAGGGCCGGGAGAGGGCGGTTCTGGAAACACCATATATTTT
CDR3 protein: CASRGPGEGGSGNTIYF

D gene: NA
clone size: NA
J gene: TRBJ2-7
V gene: TRBV7-8
CDR3 DNA: TGTGCCAGCAGCGCGGGGACACAGCGATCCTACGAGCAGTACTTC
CDR3 protein: CASSAGTQRSYEQYF

D gene: TRBD2
clone size: NA
J gene: TRBJ2-7
V gene: TRBV7-2
CDR3 DNA: TGTGCCAGCAGCTCCGGGACTAGCGGCCCATACGAGCAGTACTTC
CDR3 protein: CASSSGTSGPYEQYF

D gene: TRBD1
clone size: NA
J gene: TRBJ2-7
V gene: TRBV5-1
CDR3 DNA: TGCGCCAGCAGCGGGGGACAGGGACTCTACGAGCAGTACTTC
CDR3 protein: CASSGGQGLYEQYF

D gene: NA
clone size: NA
J gene: TRBJ2-1
V gene: TRBV7-2
CDR3 DNA: TGTGCCAGCAGCTTAACCCCTCGCGGCGAGCAGTTCTTC
CDR3 protein: CASSLTPRGEQFF

D gene: TRBD1
clone size: few
J gene: TRBJ1-5
V gene: TRBV27
CDR3 DNA: TGTGCCAGCAGTTCCCAGGGGGGGCCCCAGCATTTT
CDR3 protein: CASSSQGGPQHF

D gene: NA
clone size: once
J gene: TRBJ1-5
V gene: TRBV16
CDR3 DNA: TGTGCCAGCAGCCCGCCCCGACCGGGTAGCAATCAGCCCCAGCATTTT
CDR3 protein: CASSPPRPGSNQPQHF

D gene: TRBD2
clone size: NA
J gene: TRBJ2-2
V gene: TRBV11-2
CDR3 DNA: TGTGCCAGCAGCTTCGTAGGGACTAGGTTAGCCGGGGAGCTGTTTTTT
CDR3 protein: CASSFVGTRLAGELFF

D gene: NA
clone size: NA
J gene: TRBJ2-4
V gene: TRBV21-1
CDR3 DNA: TGTGCCAGCAGCAAAGGGTTCGGACAGGTGAAAATAGCCAAAAACATTCAGTACTTC
CDR3 protein: CASSKGFGQVKIAKNIQYF

D gene: TRBD1
clone size: NA
J gene: TRBJ2-2
V gene: TRBV10-3
CDR3 DNA: TGTGCCATCAGCATCTGGCAGGGGGCGGGAGAGCTGTTTTTT
CDR3 protein: CAISIWQGAGELFF

D gene: NA
clone size: NA
J gene: TRBJ2-5
V gene: TRBV27
CDR3 DNA: TGTGCCAGCAGTAGAGTAGCGGAAGAGACCCAGTACTTC
CDR3 protein: CASSRVAEETQYF

D gene: NA
clone size: NA
J gene: TRBJ2-7
V gene: TRBV28
CDR3 DNA: TGTGCCAGCAGTTCCCTCTACCACGAGCAGTACTTC
CDR3 protein: CASSSLYHEQYF

D gene: NA
clone size: few
J gene: TRBJ1-1
V gene: TRBV6-1
CDR3 DNA: TGTGCCAGCATTGAGCAGGGGCGCACTGAAGCTTTCTTT
CDR3 protein: CASIEQGRTEAFF

D gene: NA
clone size: NA
J gene: TRBJ1-1
V gene: TRBV4-2
CDR3 DNA: TGTGCCAGCAGCCCAGAGGGGGGATCGGACACTGAAGCTTTCTTT
CDR3 protein: CASSPEGGSDTEAFF

D gene: TRBD1
clone size: NA
J gene: TRBJ2-7
V gene: TRBV7-9
CDR3 DNA: TGTGCCAGCAGCTTGCCTGGGACAGGCTACGAGCAGTACTTC
CDR3 protein: CASSLPGTGYEQYF

D gene: NA
clone size: once
J gene: TRBJ2-3
V gene: TRBV5-6
CDR3 DNA: TGTGCCAGCAGCCTGCCCTGGGCGCGGACGCAGTATTTT
CDR3 protein: CASSLPWARTQYF

D gene: NA
clone size: NA
J gene: TRBJ2-7
V gene: TRBV7-9
CDR3 DNA: TGTGCCAGCAGCTTAGGTGGGGCTGAGGAGCAGTACTTC
CDR3 protein: CASSLGGAEEQYF

D gene: NA
clone size: NA
J gene: TRBJ1-3
V gene: TRBV10-3
CDR3 DNA: TGTGCCATCAGTACCGAGGGGGACTTTTTCTCTGGAAACACCATATATTTT
CDR3 protein: CAISTEGDFFSGNTIYF

D gene: NA
clone size: NA
J gene: TRBJ2-7
V gene: TRBV5-6
CDR3 DNA: TGTGCCAGCAGCTTTGGGCGTAGGGTCGAGCAGTACTTC
CDR3 protein: CASSFGRRVEQYF

D gene: TRBD2
clone size: NA
J gene: TRBJ2-3
V gene: TRBV10-3
CDR3 DNA: TGTGCCATCAGTGGACTAGCGGGGATGGATACGCAGTATTTT
CDR3 protein: CAISGLAGMDTQYF

D gene: NA
clone size: NA
J gene: TRBJ1-1
V gene: TRBV12-5
CDR3 DNA: TGTGCTAGTGGCCCCGAACCGAACACTGAAGCTTTCTTT
CDR3 protein: CASGPEPNTEAFF

D gene: NA
clone size: NA
J gene: TRBJ1-1
V gene: TRBV6-5
CDR3 DNA: TGTGCCAGCAGTTACGGCCCTGAAGCTTTCTTT
CDR3 protein: CASSYGPEAFF

D gene: NA
clone size: NA
J gene: TRBJ2-7
V gene: TRBV10-3
CDR3 DNA: TGTGCCATCAGTGGTTCTCATCGTGGCGAGCAGTACTTC
CDR3 protein: CAISGSHRGEQYF

D gene: NA
clone size: few
J gene: TRBJ2-5
V gene: TRBV5-6
CDR3 DNA: TGTGCCAGCAGCTTACAGGGCGGGGAAGAGACCCAGTACTTC
CDR3 protein: CASSLQGGEETQYF

D gene: TRBD2
clone size: NA
J gene: TRBJ2-5
V gene: TRBV2
CDR3 DNA: TGTGCCAGCAGTGCTAGCGGGAGATGGGAGACCCAGTACTTC
CDR3 protein: CASSASGRWETQYF

D gene: NA
clone size: NA
J gene: TRBJ2-3
V gene: TRBV10-3
CDR3 DNA: TGTGCCATCAGTGAAGAGCGGACTCGGGGGGATACGCAGTATTTT
CDR3 protein: CAISEERTRGDTQYF

D gene: TRBD1
clone size: NA
J gene: TRBJ1-2
V gene: TRBV5-1
CDR3 DNA: TGCGCCAGCAGCCAATCCGGGACAGGGCAATTTGGCTACACCTTC
CDR3 protein: CASSQSGTGQFGYTF

D gene: TRBD1
clone size: NA
J gene: TRBJ1-1
V gene: TRBV9
CDR3 DNA: TGTGCCAGCAGCATCGGAGGGGGCGGCTTTGACACTGAAGCTTTCTTT
CDR3 protein: CASSIGGGGFDTEAFF

D gene: NA
clone size: NA
J gene: TRBJ2-7
V gene: TRBV7-2
CDR3 DNA: TGTGCCAGCAGCTTAGCGGGGGGCTCCTCCTACGAGCAGTACTTC
CDR3 protein: CASSLAGGSSYEQYF

D gene: NA
clone size: NA
J gene: TRBJ2-7
V gene: TRBV28
CDR3 DNA: TGTGCCAGCAGGCGACAGGGACTCTCCTACGAGCAGTACTTC
CDR3 protein: CASRRQGLSYEQYF

D gene: NA
clone size: NA
J gene: TRBJ1-2
V gene: TRBV7-2
CDR3 DNA: TGTGCCAGCAGCTTAGCGACACAGGGACCTGGCTACACCTTC
CDR3 protein: CASSLATQGPGYTF

D gene: TRBD2
clone size: NA
J gene: TRBJ2-1
V gene: TRBV11-3
CDR3 DNA: TGTGCCAGCAGCTTAGGTGCCCTAGCGGGAGTTTTAGGTGAGCAGTTCTTC
CDR3 protein: CASSLGALAGVLGEQFF

D gene: NA
clone size: NA
J gene: TRBJ2-3
V gene: TRBV7-9
CDR3 DNA: TGTGCCAGCAGCTTACTGGACTCTGCAGATACGCAGTATTTT
CDR3 protein: CASSLLDSADTQYF

D gene: NA
clone size: NA
J gene: TRBJ1-1
V gene: TRBV4-1
CDR3 DNA: TGCGCCAGCAGCCAGCCGGAGGGGGACACTGAAGCTTTCTTT
CDR3 protein: CASSQPEGDTEAFF